The rows below give T cell receptor beta chains drawn from one sample of a study of Ad26.COV2.S vaccination and SARS-CoV-2 variants. Data came from immunoSEQ multiplex PCR; TCRdb stores just in-frame clones and leaves some out. Among around 86,000 clones listed, roughly 84% were seen once. Sample: peripheral blood, taken after recovery from COVID-19. These receptors all come from a human donor who had recovered from COVID-19. Each CDR3 is given with its conserved first and last residue. D genes are given only for firm matches. A clone size is listed for some rows: how often the clone was seen (once, few, many), or a class if it is expanded.

. | TRBJ2-7 | TRBD1 | TRBV18 | CASLPDRGYEQYF | TGTGCCAGCTTGCCGGACAGGGGGTACGAGCAGTACTTC
. | TRBJ1-2 | . | TRBV7-8 | CASSLPGVYGYTF | TGTGCCAGCAGCTTACCGGGAGTCTATGGCTACACCTTC
. | TRBJ1-6 | TRBD1 | TRBV19 | CASTRGQYNSPLHF | TGTGCCAGTACCCGGGGACAGTATAATTCACCCCTCCACTTT
. | TRBJ2-2 | . | TRBV6-5 | CASSYSLGNTGELFF | TGTGCCAGCAGTTACTCGTTAGGGAACACCGGGGAGCTGTTTTTT
. | TRBJ1-5 | . | TRBV28 | CARQGSGNQPQHF | TGTGCCAGGCAGGGATCGGGCAATCAGCCCCAGCATTTT
. | TRBJ1-4 | . | TRBV7-9 | CASSPTRATNEKLFF | TGTGCCAGCAGCCCTACCAGGGCAACTAATGAAAAACTGTTTTTT
. | TRBJ1-1 | . | TRBV27 | CASSLEGHGGAFF | TGTGCCAGCAGTTTAGAGGGACACGGAGGGGCTTTCTTT
once | TRBJ1-1 | . | TRBV28 | CASENRVLVQAFF | TGTGCCAGCGAAAACAGGGTGTTGGTCCAAGCTTTCTTT
. | TRBJ1-2 | . | TRBV7-8 | CASSLDGDYGYTF | TGTGCCAGCAGCTTAGACGGTGACTATGGCTACACCTTC
. | TRBJ2-7 | . | TRBV28 | CASSSTTFYEQYF | TGTGCCAGCAGTTCCACAACTTTTTACGAGCAGTACTTC
once | TRBJ2-7 | . | TRBV19 | CASSSTGAGRDEQYF | TGTGCCAGTAGTTCAACAGGGGCGGGACGGGACGAGCAGTACTTC